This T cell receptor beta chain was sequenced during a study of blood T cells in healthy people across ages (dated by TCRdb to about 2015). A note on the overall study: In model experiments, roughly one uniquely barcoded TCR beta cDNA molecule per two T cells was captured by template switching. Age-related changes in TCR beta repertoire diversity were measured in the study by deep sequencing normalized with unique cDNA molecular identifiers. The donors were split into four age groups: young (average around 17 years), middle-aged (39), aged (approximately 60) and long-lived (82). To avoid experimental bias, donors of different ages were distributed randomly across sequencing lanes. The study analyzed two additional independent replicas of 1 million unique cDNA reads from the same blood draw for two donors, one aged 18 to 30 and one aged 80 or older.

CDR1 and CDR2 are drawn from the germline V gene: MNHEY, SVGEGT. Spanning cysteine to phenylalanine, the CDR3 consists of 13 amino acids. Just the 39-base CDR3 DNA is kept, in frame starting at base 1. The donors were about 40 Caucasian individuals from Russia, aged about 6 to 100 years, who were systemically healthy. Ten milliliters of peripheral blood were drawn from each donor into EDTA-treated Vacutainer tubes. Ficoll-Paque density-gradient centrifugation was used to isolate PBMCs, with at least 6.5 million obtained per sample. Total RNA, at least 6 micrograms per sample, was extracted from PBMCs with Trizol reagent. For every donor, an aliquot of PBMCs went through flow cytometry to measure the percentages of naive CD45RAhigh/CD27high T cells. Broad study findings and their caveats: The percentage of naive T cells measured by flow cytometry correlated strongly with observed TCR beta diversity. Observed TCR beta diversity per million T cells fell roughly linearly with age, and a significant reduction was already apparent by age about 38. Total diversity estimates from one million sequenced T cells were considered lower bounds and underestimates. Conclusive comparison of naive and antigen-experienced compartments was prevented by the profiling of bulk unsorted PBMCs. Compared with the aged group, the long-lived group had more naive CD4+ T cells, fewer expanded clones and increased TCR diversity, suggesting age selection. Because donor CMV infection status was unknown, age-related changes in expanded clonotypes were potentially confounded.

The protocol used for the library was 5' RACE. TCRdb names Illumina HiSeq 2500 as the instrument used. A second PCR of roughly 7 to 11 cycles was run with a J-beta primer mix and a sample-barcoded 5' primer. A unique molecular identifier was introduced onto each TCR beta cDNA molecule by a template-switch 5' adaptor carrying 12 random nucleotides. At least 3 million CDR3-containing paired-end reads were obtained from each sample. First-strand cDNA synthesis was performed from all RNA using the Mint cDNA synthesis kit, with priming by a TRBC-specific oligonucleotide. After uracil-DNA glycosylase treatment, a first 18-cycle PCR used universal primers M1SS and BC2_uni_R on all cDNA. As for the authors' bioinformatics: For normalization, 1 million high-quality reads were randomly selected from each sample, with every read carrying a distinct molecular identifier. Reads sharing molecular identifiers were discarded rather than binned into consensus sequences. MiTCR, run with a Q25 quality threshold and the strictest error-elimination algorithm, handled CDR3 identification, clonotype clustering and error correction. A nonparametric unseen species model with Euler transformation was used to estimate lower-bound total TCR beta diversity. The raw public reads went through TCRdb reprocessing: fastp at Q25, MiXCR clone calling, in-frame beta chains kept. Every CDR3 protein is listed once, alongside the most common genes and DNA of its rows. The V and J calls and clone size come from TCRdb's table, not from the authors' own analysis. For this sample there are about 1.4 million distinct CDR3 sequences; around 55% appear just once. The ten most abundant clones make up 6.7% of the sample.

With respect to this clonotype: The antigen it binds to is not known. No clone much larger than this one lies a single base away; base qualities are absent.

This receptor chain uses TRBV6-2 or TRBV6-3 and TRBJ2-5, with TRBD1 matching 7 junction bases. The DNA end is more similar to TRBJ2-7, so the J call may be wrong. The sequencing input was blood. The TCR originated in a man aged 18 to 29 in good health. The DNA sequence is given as TGTGCCAGTTACTCGACAGGGATAAGCGAGCAGTACTTC. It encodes CASYSTGISEQYF.